What follows is one T cell receptor (beta chain) and its context. The antigen remains unidentified. The data derive from a study of T cell repertoires in cytomegalovirus infection. Study-level information: Well-studied HLA-B-restricted CMV epitopes were used in the study alongside recently identified HLA-C-restricted ones. Public signatures in TCR beta pointed to CMV infection and matching HLA type.

In TCRdb, the reads were re-called with MiXCR into one record per CDR3 protein. The sample has roughly 800,000 distinct CDR3 sequences, 25% to 30% seen once. The length of the CDR3 is 15 residues. Per germline, CDR1 SGDLS and CDR2 YYNGEE. After removal of 3 bases from V and 7 bases from J, the junction contained 7 bases not matched to a gene. Sequenced here: cultured CD8+ T cells from PBMCs, sampled from culture after CMV antigen stimulation. The rearrangement uses TRBV9 and TRBJ1-6; TRBD1 matches at 7 bases. This clonotype was obtained from a human donor in good health (CMV status not recorded). Some clones in this sample may be carry-over from other donors' samples. The CDR3 coding sequence is TGTGCCAGCAGCGAGGAGACAGGGCTCAATTCACCCCTCCACTTT. Translating it yields CASSEETGLNSPLHF.